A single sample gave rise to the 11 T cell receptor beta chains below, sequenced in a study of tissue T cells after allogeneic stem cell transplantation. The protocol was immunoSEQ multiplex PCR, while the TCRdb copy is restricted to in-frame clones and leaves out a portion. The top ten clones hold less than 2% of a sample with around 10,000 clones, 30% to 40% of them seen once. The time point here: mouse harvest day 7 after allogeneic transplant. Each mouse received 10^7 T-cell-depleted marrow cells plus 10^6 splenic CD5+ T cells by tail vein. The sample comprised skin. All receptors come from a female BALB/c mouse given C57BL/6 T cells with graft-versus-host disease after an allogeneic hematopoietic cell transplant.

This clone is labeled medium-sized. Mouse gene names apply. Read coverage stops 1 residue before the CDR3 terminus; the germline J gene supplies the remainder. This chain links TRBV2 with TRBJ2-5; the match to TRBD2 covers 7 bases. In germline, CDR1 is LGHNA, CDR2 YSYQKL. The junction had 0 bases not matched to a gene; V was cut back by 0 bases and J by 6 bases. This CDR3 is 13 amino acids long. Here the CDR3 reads CASSQDGGDTQYF. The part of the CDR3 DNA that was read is TGTGCCAGCAGCCAAGATGGGGGGGACACCCAGTAC.

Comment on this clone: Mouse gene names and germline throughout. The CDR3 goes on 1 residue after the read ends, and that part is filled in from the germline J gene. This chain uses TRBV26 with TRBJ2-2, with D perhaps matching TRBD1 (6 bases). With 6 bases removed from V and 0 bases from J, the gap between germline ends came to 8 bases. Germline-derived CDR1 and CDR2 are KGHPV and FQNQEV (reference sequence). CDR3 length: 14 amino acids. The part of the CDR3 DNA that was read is TGTGCCAGCAGGGGGACAACAAACACCGGGCAGCTCTAC. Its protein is CASRGTTNTGQLY. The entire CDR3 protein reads CASRGTTNTGQLYF.

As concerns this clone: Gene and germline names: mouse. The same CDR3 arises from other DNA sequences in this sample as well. Partial CDR3 DNA: TGTGGTGCTAGGGACTGGGGGTATGCTGAGCAGTTC. This encodes CGARDWGYAEQF. The complete CDR3 protein is CGARDWGYAEQFF. J is TRBJ2-1 and V is TRBV20; 7 bases are shared with TRBD2. The read falls 1 residue short of the CDR3 end, and the missing part is taken from the germline J gene. The CDR3 consists of 13 residues. CDR1 is GFQATS, CDR2 STVNSAI, per germline. Trimming cost V 0 bases and J 4 bases; bases outside gene matches: 0.

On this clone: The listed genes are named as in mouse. CDR3: CASSQERLGGRRGQNTLYF. The CDR3 DNA, read in part, is TGTGCCAGCAGCCAAGAAAGGCTGGGGGGGCGCAGGGGTCAAAACACCTTGTAC. The chain carries TRBV2 and TRBJ2-4; 10 nucleotides agree with TRBD2. The read gets to within 1 residue of the CDR3 end, and the germline J gene fills in the rest. This CDR3 comprises 19 residues. The junction had 10 bases not matched to a gene; V was cut back by 0 bases and J by 1 base. The germline V gene encodes CDR1 LGHNA and CDR2 YSYQKL.

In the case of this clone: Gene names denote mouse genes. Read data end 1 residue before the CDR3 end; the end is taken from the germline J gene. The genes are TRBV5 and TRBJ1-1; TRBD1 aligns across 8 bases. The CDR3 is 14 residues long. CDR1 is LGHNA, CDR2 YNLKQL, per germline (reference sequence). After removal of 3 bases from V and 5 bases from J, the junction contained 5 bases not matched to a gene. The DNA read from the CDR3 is TGTGCCAGCAGCCACCCACAGGGGGGGACAGAAGTCTTC. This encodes CASSHPQGGTEVF. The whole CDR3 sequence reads CASSHPQGGTEVFF.

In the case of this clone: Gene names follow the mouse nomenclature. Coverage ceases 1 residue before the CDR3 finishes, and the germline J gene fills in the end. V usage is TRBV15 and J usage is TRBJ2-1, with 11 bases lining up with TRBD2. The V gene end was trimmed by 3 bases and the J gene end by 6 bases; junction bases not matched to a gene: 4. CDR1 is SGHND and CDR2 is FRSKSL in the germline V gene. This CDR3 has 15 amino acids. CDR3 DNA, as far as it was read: TGTGCCAGCAGTTTTTTGACTGGGGGGGGTGCTGAGCAGTTC. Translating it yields CASSFLTGGGAEQF. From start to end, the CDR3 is CASSFLTGGGAEQFF.

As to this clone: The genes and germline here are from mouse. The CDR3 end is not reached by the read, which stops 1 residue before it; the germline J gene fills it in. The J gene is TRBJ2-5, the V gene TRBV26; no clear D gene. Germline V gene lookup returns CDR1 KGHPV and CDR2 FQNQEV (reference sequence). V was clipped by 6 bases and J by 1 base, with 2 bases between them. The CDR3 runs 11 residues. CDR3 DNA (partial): TGTGCCAGCAGCCACCAAGACACCCAGTAC. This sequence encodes CASSHQDTQY. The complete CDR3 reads CASSHQDTQYF.

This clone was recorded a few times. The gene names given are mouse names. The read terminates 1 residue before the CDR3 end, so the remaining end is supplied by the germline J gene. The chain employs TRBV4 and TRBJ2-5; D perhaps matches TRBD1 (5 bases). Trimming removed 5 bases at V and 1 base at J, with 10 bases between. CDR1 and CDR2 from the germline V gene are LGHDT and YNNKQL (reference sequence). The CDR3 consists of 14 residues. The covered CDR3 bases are TGTGCCAGCAGCCACCAGGGAGACCAAGACACCCAGTAC. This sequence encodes CASSHQGDQDTQY. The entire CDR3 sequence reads CASSHQGDQDTQYF.

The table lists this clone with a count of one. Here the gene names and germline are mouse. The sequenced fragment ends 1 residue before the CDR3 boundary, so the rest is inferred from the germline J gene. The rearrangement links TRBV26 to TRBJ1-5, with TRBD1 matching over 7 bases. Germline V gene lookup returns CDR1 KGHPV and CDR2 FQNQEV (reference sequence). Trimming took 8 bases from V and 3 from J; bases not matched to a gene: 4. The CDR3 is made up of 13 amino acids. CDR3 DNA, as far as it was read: TGTGCCAGCCGAAGGGACAGCAACCAGGCTCCGCTT. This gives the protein CASRRDSNQAPL. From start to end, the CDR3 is CASRRDSNQAPLF.

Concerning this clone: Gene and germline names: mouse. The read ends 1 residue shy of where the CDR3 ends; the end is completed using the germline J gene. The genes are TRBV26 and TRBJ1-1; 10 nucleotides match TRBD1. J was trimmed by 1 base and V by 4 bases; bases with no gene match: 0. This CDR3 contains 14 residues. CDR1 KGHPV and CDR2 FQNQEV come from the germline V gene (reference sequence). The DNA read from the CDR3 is TGTGCCAGCAGTCGGGACAGGGGAAACACAGAAGTCTTC. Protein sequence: CASSRDRGNTEVF. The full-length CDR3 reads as CASSRDRGNTEVFF.

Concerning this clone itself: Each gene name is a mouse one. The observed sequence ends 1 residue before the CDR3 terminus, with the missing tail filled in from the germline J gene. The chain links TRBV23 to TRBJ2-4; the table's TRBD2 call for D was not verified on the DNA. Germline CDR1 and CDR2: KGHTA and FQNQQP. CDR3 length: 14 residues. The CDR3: CSSSQRDWGNTLYF. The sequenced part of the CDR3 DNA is TGCTCCAGCAGTCAAAGGGACTGGGGAAACACCTTGTAC.